These T cell receptor beta chains were read from a single sample in a study of breast tumors, draining lymph nodes, adjacent tissues. TCRdb called the multiplex PCR reads again in MiXCR, with one record for every CDR3 protein. The sample holds 150,000 to 250,000 distinct CDR3 sequences, roughly 29% seen once. The source material was axillary lymph node tissue. The receptors stem from a female donor with breast cancer. Some clones in this sample may be carry-over from other donors' samples. Both conserved end residues are part of each CDR3. The D gene is left open where the match is weak. Clone size is shown for a subset of rows, as once, few, many or a class of expanded clone.

j_call cdr3_length clone_size v_call d_call cdr3_aa cdr3_nt
TRBJ1-1 14 NA TRBV29-1 NA CSVEGTVASTEAFF TGCAGCGTTGAAGGGACCGTTGCTAGCACTGAAGCTTTCTTT
TRBJ2-1 14 many TRBV7-9 TRBD2 CASSSGLAGGSQLF TGTGCCAGCAGCTCGGGACTAGCGGGAGGGTCTCAGCTCTTC
TRBJ1-2 15 few TRBV7-8 NA CASTPGRAFNYGYTF TGTGCCAGCACCCCAGGGCGGGCCTTTAACTATGGCTACACCTTC
TRBJ2-3 16 few TRBV28 NA CASSFFSVLSTDTQYF TGTGCCAGCAGTTTCTTTTCAGTGCTCAGCACAGATACGCAGTATTTT
TRBJ2-2 13 NA TRBV3-2 NA CGSSQGGTGELFF TGTGGCAGCAGCCAGGGGGGCACCGGGGAGCTGTTTTTT
TRBJ2-3 19 many TRBV6-2/TRBV6-3 TRBD2 CASSYRRGGGTSGTDTQYF TGTGCCAGCAGTTACCGCAGGGGCGGGGGGACATCTGGCACAGATACGCAGTATTTT
TRBJ2-1 17 many TRBV12-3/TRBV12-4 TRBD2 CASSLRTSGPFYNEQFF TGTGCCAGCAGTCTTAGGACTAGCGGACCATTCTACAATGAGCAGTTCTTC
TRBJ1-2 16 NA TRBV6-5 NA CASSHYRQHSNYGYTF TGTGCCAGCAGTCACTACCGACAGCACAGTAACTATGGCTACACCTTC
TRBJ2-3 13 few TRBV6-2/TRBV6-3 NA CASRSPRWNTQYF TGTGCCAGCAGGTCTCCTAGGTGGAATACGCAGTATTTT
TRBJ2-4 16 NA TRBV5-5 NA CASSNRLLGGGNIQYF TGTGCCAGCAGCAACAGGCTTCTCGGGGGCGGAAACATTCAGTACTTC
TRBJ2-1 15 many TRBV10-2 TRBD1 CASSPGTGQVYEQFF TGCGCCAGCAGTCCGGGGACAGGGCAGGTTTATGAGCAGTTCTTC
TRBJ2-3 15 many TRBV6-6 NA CASSYSSRGTDTQYF TGTGCCAGCAGTTACTCGAGCAGGGGTACAGATACGCAGTATTTT
TRBJ2-3 13 once TRBV29-1 NA CSVVPDYADTQYF TGCAGCGTTGTTCCGGACTACGCAGATACGCAGTATTTT
TRBJ2-5 13 many TRBV18 TRBD1 CASSPAGGETQYF TGTGCCAGCTCACCAGCAGGGGGAGAGACCCAGTACTTC
TRBJ1-2 14 many TRBV6-5 NA CASSHGTARYGYTF TGTGCCAGCAGTCACGGTACGGCCCGCTATGGCTACACCTTC
TRBJ2-1 14 NA TRBV5-1 NA CASSSGRNTGEQFF TGCGCCAGCAGCAGTGGGAGGAACACCGGGGAGCAGTTCTTC
TRBJ1-1 14 NA TRBV5-4 TRBD1 CASTPTGGGTEAFF TGTGCCAGCACCCCAACAGGGGGCGGCACTGAAGCTTTCTTT
TRBJ1-6 15 many TRBV28 NA CASAAAGARNSPLHF TGTGCCAGCGCTGCTGCAGGTGCGCGTAATTCACCCCTCCACTTT
TRBJ1-5 15 few TRBV6-2/TRBV6-3 NA CASDRASYSNQPQHF TGTGCCAGTGATAGGGCATCTTATAGCAATCAGCCCCAGCATTTT
TRBJ1-5 15 many TRBV19 NA CASSLQTVSNQPQHF TGTGCCAGTAGTTTGCAGACAGTTAGCAATCAGCCCCAGCATTTT
TRBJ1-2 15 many TRBV19 TRBD1 CASTERTGPNYGYTF TGTGCCAGTACTGAGCGGACAGGCCCTAACTATGGCTACACCTTC
TRBJ2-2 14 few TRBV7-9 NA CASSLGPDVGELFF TGTGCCAGCAGCTTGGGTCCGGACGTCGGGGAGCTGTTTTTT
TRBJ1-6 16 many TRBV6-6 TRBD1 CASSSGQGTKNSPLHF TGTGCCAGCAGCTCCGGACAGGGGACGAAGAATTCACCCCTCCACTTT
TRBJ1-1 12 few TRBV30 NA CAWSLTNTEAFF TGTGCCTGGAGTCTGACGAACACTGAAGCTTTCTTT
TRBJ2-1 14 few TRBV7-2 TRBD1 CASSHEGTGLEQFF TGTGCCAGCAGTCATGAGGGGACAGGGCTTGAGCAGTTCTTC
TRBJ2-2 14 many TRBV6-1 NA CASSPLIRVGELFF TGTGCCAGCAGTCCCCTCATTCGAGTCGGGGAGCTGTTTTTT
TRBJ2-1 14 NA TRBV20-1 NA CSARGLSTYNEQFF TGCAGTGCTAGGGGCCTGAGCACCTACAACGAGCAGTTCTTC
TRBJ2-7 17 many TRBV5-1 TRBD1 CASSLPDRGSWAYEQYF TGCGCCAGCAGCTTACCTGACAGGGGCAGTTGGGCCTACGAGCAGTACTTC
TRBJ1-2 15 many TRBV5-5 TRBD1 CASSLVQGRDYGYTF TGTGCCAGCAGCTTGGTACAGGGGCGCGACTATGGCTACACCTTC
TRBJ2-3 14 many TRBV7-3 NA CASSSYLLADTQYF TGTGCCAGCAGCTCCTACTTACTGGCAGATACGCAGTATTTT
TRBJ1-4 17 many TRBV28 TRBD1 CASSLRDSANRGRQLFF TGTGCCAGCAGTTTGCGGGACAGTGCTAACAGAGGTCGGCAACTGTTTTTT
TRBJ2-7 13 many TRBV7-9 NA CASSLPNSYEQYF TGTGCCAGCAGCTTACCCAATTCCTACGAGCAGTACTTC
TRBJ2-1 16 NA TRBV15 TRBD2 CATSRFSGGAGNEQFF TGTGCCACCAGCAGATTTAGCGGGGGGGCAGGGAATGAGCAGTTCTTC
TRBJ2-3 13 many TRBV7-2 TRBD2 CASSLGLADTQYF TGTGCCAGCAGCTTAGGACTAGCGGATACGCAGTATTTT
TRBJ2-5 20 once TRBV7-9 NA CASSLGDLCSVGRGQETQYF NA
TRBJ2-2 15 many TRBV9 TRBD2 CASSVTSGNTGELFF TGTGCCAGCAGCGTGACTAGCGGGAACACCGGGGAGCTGTTTTTT
TRBJ2-1 16 many TRBV20-1 TRBD2 CSAPRGSGTSYNEQFF TGCAGTGCTCCCCGAGGTAGCGGGACGTCCTACAATGAGCAGTTCTTC
TRBJ2-2 13 NA TRBV28 NA CASSLSFSGELFF TGTGCCAGCAGTTTAAGCTTCTCCGGGGAGCTGTTTTTT
TRBJ2-1 15 few TRBV9 TRBD2 CASSVGTSAYNEPFF TGTGCCAGCAGCGTAGGGACTAGCGCTTACAATGAGCCGTTCTTC
TRBJ2-1 16 NA TRBV3-1 TRBD2 CASSPGLAGGRNEQFF TGTGCCAGCAGCCCAGGGCTAGCGGGGGGTCGGAATGAGCAGTTCTTC